This is a list of T cell receptor beta chains from one sample in a study of ipilimumab plus nivolumab after autologous stem cell transplantation. Repertoires were generated with immunoSEQ multiplex PCR, while TCRdb's copy carries only in-frame clones and drops some. The sample holds approximately 670 clones, 74% seen once. The sample consisted of PBMCs, taken in a trial of ipilimumab plus nivolumab as post-transplant consolidation. Every receptor here comes from a male donor with diffuse large B-cell lymphoma. Each CDR3 is given with its conserved first and last residue. The D gene is left open where the match is weak. Clone sizes are given selectively: once, few, many, or a class where the clone is expanded.

j_call: TRBJ2-5
d_call: .
clone_size: .
v_call: TRBV20-1
cdr3_nt: TGCAGTGCCCCAGGGGAAGAGACCCAGTACTTC
cdr3_aa: CSAPGEETQYF

j_call: TRBJ1-6
d_call: .
clone_size: .
v_call: TRBV6-5
cdr3_nt: TGTGCCAGCAGTTACGGGCAGGGATGGGAGAATTCACCCCTCCACTTT
cdr3_aa: CASSYGQGWENSPLHF

j_call: TRBJ2-3
d_call: TRBD2
clone_size: .
v_call: TRBV6-5
cdr3_nt: TGTGCCAGCAGTATGCTAGCGGGGGGTTCAGATACGCAGTATTTT
cdr3_aa: CASSMLAGGSDTQYF

j_call: TRBJ2-1
d_call: .
clone_size: once
v_call: TRBV5-1
cdr3_nt: TGCGCCAGCAGCACACTGGGGGGAAATGAGCAGTTCTTC
cdr3_aa: CASSTLGGNEQFF

j_call: TRBJ2-7
d_call: .
clone_size: large
v_call: TRBV4-1
cdr3_nt: TGCGCCAGCAGCCAAGGGGACCGCTCGGGGGACGAGCAGTACTTC
cdr3_aa: CASSQGDRSGDEQYF

j_call: TRBJ1-2
d_call: TRBD1
clone_size: .
v_call: TRBV5-1
cdr3_nt: TGCGCCAGCAGCTTGGGACAGGGGGACTATGGCTACACCTTC
cdr3_aa: CASSLGQGDYGYTF

j_call: TRBJ2-6
d_call: .
clone_size: .
v_call: TRBV4-2
cdr3_nt: TGTGCCAGCAGCCAACTTGCTGGACAAAACTCTGGGGCCAACGTCCTGACTTTC
cdr3_aa: CASSQLAGQNSGANVLTF

j_call: TRBJ1-2
d_call: .
clone_size: large
v_call: TRBV30
cdr3_nt: TGTGCCTGGAGTCTGGTAGGGCTTGGCTACACCTTC
cdr3_aa: CAWSLVGLGYTF

j_call: TRBJ2-6
d_call: .
clone_size: .
v_call: TRBV10-1
cdr3_nt: TGCGCCAGCAGTCTGCCATTGATCGCACAAAGTCGGGCCAACGTCCTGACTTTC
cdr3_aa: CASSLPLIAQSRANVLTF

j_call: TRBJ2-5
d_call: .
clone_size: .
v_call: TRBV9
cdr3_nt: TGTGCCAGCAGCGTACAGGAGCAAGAGACCCAGTACTTC
cdr3_aa: CASSVQEQETQYF

j_call: TRBJ2-1
d_call: .
clone_size: .
v_call: TRBV5-1
cdr3_nt: TGCGCCAGCAGAGGTTACAATGAGCAGTTCTTC
cdr3_aa: CASRGYNEQFF

j_call: TRBJ1-2
d_call: .
clone_size: large
v_call: TRBV19
cdr3_nt: TGTGCCAGTACCCCCTTCGGAGCTGGTCATGGCTACACCTTC
cdr3_aa: CASTPFGAGHGYTF

j_call: TRBJ1-5
d_call: .
clone_size: .
v_call: TRBV5-6
cdr3_nt: TGTGCCAGCAGCCAAAGCGACAGGTTGGATCAGCCCCAGCATTTT
cdr3_aa: CASSQSDRLDQPQHF

j_call: TRBJ1-3
d_call: .
clone_size: .
v_call: TRBV18
cdr3_nt: TGTGCCAGCTCACCACTAGGGGACACCATATATTTT
cdr3_aa: CASSPLGDTIYF

j_call: TRBJ1-5
d_call: TRBD1
clone_size: .
v_call: TRBV9
cdr3_nt: TGTGCCAGCAGTATCGGACAGGGAGGCCAGCCCCAGCATTTT
cdr3_aa: CASSIGQGGQPQHF

j_call: TRBJ2-4
d_call: TRBD1
clone_size: .
v_call: TRBV4-3
cdr3_nt: TGCGCCAGCAGCCAGGGAGGACAGGGGGGAAACATTCAGTACTTC
cdr3_aa: CASSQGGQGGNIQYF

j_call: TRBJ2-3
d_call: .
clone_size: large
v_call: TRBV10-3
cdr3_nt: TGTGCCATCAGCGTTGGGGGCTACACAGATACGCAGTATTTT
cdr3_aa: CAISVGGYTDTQYF

j_call: TRBJ1-2
d_call: .
clone_size: few
v_call: TRBV28
cdr3_nt: TGTGCCAGCAGTCCAACAGGGTACTATGGCTACACCTTC
cdr3_aa: CASSPTGYYGYTF

j_call: TRBJ1-5
d_call: TRBD1
clone_size: once
v_call: TRBV19
cdr3_nt: TGTGCCAGTTGGAGGACAGGCGAAGGGCCCCAGCATTTT
cdr3_aa: CASWRTGEGPQHF

j_call: TRBJ2-3
d_call: .
clone_size: .
v_call: TRBV7-9
cdr3_nt: TGTGCCAGCAGAAGCACAGTAGGGGATACGCAGTATTTT
cdr3_aa: CASRSTVGDTQYF

j_call: TRBJ2-2
d_call: TRBD2
clone_size: .
v_call: TRBV9
cdr3_nt: TGTGCCAGCAGCGTAGCTAGCGGGGGGGCCCTGGCCGGGGAGCTGTTTTTT
cdr3_aa: CASSVASGGALAGELFF

j_call: TRBJ2-2
d_call: .
clone_size: .
v_call: TRBV5-1
cdr3_nt: TGCGCCAGCAGCTTAGGTAACAGTTACACCGGGGAGCTGTTTTTT
cdr3_aa: CASSLGNSYTGELFF

j_call: TRBJ1-6
d_call: .
clone_size: .
v_call: TRBV5-5
cdr3_nt: TGTGCCAGCAGCTTAGGGTCTTATAATTCACCCCTCCACTTT
cdr3_aa: CASSLGSYNSPLHF